These 30 T cell receptor beta chains came from one sample sequenced in a study of T cells after yellow fever vaccination. In TCRdb, the 5' RACE reads were re-called with MiXCR into one record per CDR3 protein. The sample holds tens of thousands of distinct CDR3 sequences; 5.5% are singletons and the top ten take about 12%. Material: PBMCs, either bulk or a sorted T-cell subset (CD4+, CD8+, memory, or dextramer-sorted; not recorded which), obtained 15 days after the yellow fever booster vaccination. Receptor source: a young man who received the YFV17D yellow fever vaccine.

This clonotype was counted at least ten times. This chain uses TRBV5-1 with TRBJ2-1; TRBD1 agrees at 12 bases. This CDR3 contains 16 residues. The germline V gene has CDR1 SGHRS and CDR2 YFSETQ. V lost 4 bases, J lost 2 bases, and 4 bases stayed unmatched. This CDR3 reads CASSQGTGGAYNEQFF. The CDR3 nucleotides are TGCGCCAGCAGCCAAGGGACAGGGGGCGCCTACAATGAGCAGTTCTTC.

This clonotype was observed at least ten times. The V gene is TRBV7-2, the J gene TRBJ2-7, with TRBD2 matching 11 bases. CDR1 is SGHTA and CDR2 is FQGNSA in the germline V gene. The CDR3 length is 15 residues. V dropped 6 bases and J dropped 5; count of bases not matched to a gene: 9. The CDR3 DNA sequence: TGTGCCAGCAGTACTGCACCGGGACTAGCGGACGAGCAGTACTTC. Its translation is CASSTAPGLADEQYF.

This chain links TRBV2 with TRBJ2-6; 8 positions match TRBD1. With V trimmed by 8 bases and J by 0 bases, 15 bases remained unmatched. The CDR3 covers 19 residues. CDR1 SNHLY and CDR2 FYNNEI come from the germline V gene. CDR3 amino acids: CASCRPGQALLSGANVLTF. The CDR3 nucleotides read TGTGCCAGCTGCCGACCGGGACAGGCTCTACTCTCTGGGGCCAACGTCCTGACTTTC.

Worth noting for this clonotype: With a much larger clone just one base away, this may be a read error. The CDR3 spells CASSVAGINQPQHF. CDR3 nucleotide sequence: TGTGCCAGCAGCGTAGCAGGGATCAATCAGCCCCAGCATTTT. The chain recombines TRBV9 with TRBJ1-5, with D possibly TRBD1 on 5 matching bases. Trimming pared 0 bases from V and 3 bases from J, leaving 7 bases between. Germline-derived CDR1 and CDR2 are SGDLS and YYNGEE. The CDR3 has 14 residues.

This clonotype was observed many times. This chain links TRBV7-8 with TRBJ2-3; 7 nucleotides line up with TRBD2. Germline V gene data show CDR1 as SGHVS and CDR2 as FQNEAQ. The length of the CDR3 is 13 residues. The junction had 1 base not matched to a gene; V was cut back by 0 bases and J by 7 bases. The CDR3 spells CASSLAGTNTQYF. As DNA, the CDR3 is TGTGCCAGCAGCTTAGCTGGGACTAATACGCAGTATTTT.

This clonotype was recorded at least ten times. J is TRBJ2-1 and V is TRBV9; 9 nucleotides match TRBD2. Germline V lookup: CDR1 SGDLS, CDR2 YYNGEE. J lost 8 bases, V lost 0 bases, and 6 bases had no gene match. There are 15 residues in the CDR3. Here the CDR3 DNA reads TGTGCCAGCAGCGTAGACGTAGCGGGAGTCTATGAGCAGTTCTTC. It specifies CASSVDVAGVYEQFF.

This clonotype was counted at least ten times. This sequence joins TRBV4-2 and TRBJ2-3; 7 bases agree with TRBD2. Per the germline V gene, CDR1 is LGHNA and CDR2 is YNFKEQ. The trim removed 4 bases at V and 7 bases at J, leaving 11 bases unmatched. This CDR3 region has 15 residues. The CDR3 spells CASSREAGVGNTQYF. As DNA, the CDR3 is TGTGCCAGCAGCCGGGAGGCGGGAGTAGGGAATACGCAGTATTTT.

This clonotype was recorded many times. V is TRBV5-1 and J is TRBJ2-1, with 7 positions matching TRBD1. Unmatched junction bases numbered 4, after V lost 5 bases and J lost 5 bases. Germline-derived CDR1 and CDR2 are SGHRS and YFSETQ. This CDR3 has 13 residues. CDR3 sequence (DNA): TGCGCCAGCAGGAAGGGACAGAACAATGAGCAGTTCTTC. Its protein product is CASRKGQNNEQFF.

This clonotype was seen ten or more times. The genes are TRBV19 and TRBJ2-7, with TRBD2 as a possible D gene (6 bases). From germline, CDR1 is LNHDA and CDR2 SQIVND (reference sequence). V was cut by 3 bases and J by 4 bases, with 19 bases left in between. This CDR3 spans 16 amino acids. CDR3 sequence (DNA): TGTGCCAGTAGTATGAGCCGGGAGCACTACCGATACGAGCAGTACTTC. Amino acids: CASSMSREHYRYEQYF.

This clonotype has a count of ten or more. The CDR3 loop is CAWSGWEGYNEQFF. In DNA, the CDR3 is TGTGCCTGGAGTGGGTGGGAGGGGTACAATGAGCAGTTCTTC. The chain has TRBV30 and TRBJ2-1; 7 bases are a match to TRBD2. Germline V gene sequence: CDR1 GTSNPN, CDR2 SVGIG (reference sequence). The CDR3 length is 14 residues. V trimming: 1 base; J trimming: 4 bases; junction bases outside the gene matches: 4.

This clonotype was counted ten times or more. V usage is TRBV7-9 and J usage is TRBJ1-2; a possible D gene is TRBD1 (5 bases). V gave up 8 bases and J gave up 5 bases, with 12 bases separating them. The CDR3 runs 12 residues. Germline V CDR1 and CDR2: SEHNR, FQNEAQ (reference sequence). The CDR3 DNA follows: TGTGCCAGCTCAGGAGAGGGGTATGGCTACACCTTC. It is translated as CASSGEGYGYTF.

This chain uses TRBV5-4 with TRBJ1-2, with no clear D. This CDR3 contains 15 residues. V lost 3 bases and J 4 bases, leaving 16 bases between the germline ends. Germline V gene lookup returns CDR1 SGHNT and CDR2 YYREEE (reference sequence). CDR3 amino acids: CASSSDPGGGYGYTF. Written as DNA, the CDR3 is TGTGCCAGCAGCTCGGACCCGGGCGGCGGCTATGGCTACACCTTC.

This clonotype was observed at least ten times. The chain links TRBV3-1 to TRBJ2-2; 8 positions match TRBD1. J gave up 1 base and V 0 bases, and 4 bases lay outside the gene matches. CDR1 and CDR2 (germline): LGHDT, YNNKEL (reference sequence). There are 17 residues in the CDR3. CDR3 residues: CASSQESDRVNTGELFF. DNA for the CDR3: TGTGCCAGCAGCCAAGAGTCGGACAGGGTGAACACCGGGGAGCTGTTTTTT.

This clonotype was seen repeatedly, ten times or more. The chain uses TRBV7-2 and TRBJ2-7; no definite D call. Germline V gene sequence: CDR1 SGHTA, CDR2 FQGNSA. With 5 bases removed from V and 6 bases from J, the gap between germline ends came to 17 bases. This CDR3 is built from 14 residues. This CDR3 reads CASSPPQRLFEQYF. Here the CDR3 DNA reads TGTGCCAGCAGCCCCCCTCAACGGCTCTTCGAGCAGTACTTC.

At least ten counts were recorded for this clonotype. The chain uses TRBV5-6 and TRBJ2-1; D gene ambiguous. V was clipped by 4 bases and J by 10 bases, with 12 bases between them. The CDR3 consists of 12 residues. Germline loops: CDR1 SGHDT, CDR2 YYEEEE. The CDR3 is CASSIYRGEQFF. The CDR3 DNA reads TGTGCCAGCAGCATCTACCGTGGGGAGCAGTTCTTC.

This chain uses TRBV15 with TRBJ2-1; no reliable D call. With 0 bases removed from V and 4 bases from J, the gap between germline ends came to 7 bases. The V gene's germline CDR1 is LNHNV and CDR2 YYDKDF (reference sequence). The CDR3 runs to 14 residues. The CDR3 is CATSRDADYNEQFF. In DNA form, the CDR3 reads TGTGCCACCAGCAGAGATGCAGATTACAATGAGCAGTTCTTC.

This clonotype was counted ten times or more. The chain uses TRBV5-1 and TRBJ1-1; possibly TRBD1 for D (6 bases). In germline, CDR1 is SGHRS, CDR2 YFSETQ. Trimming took off 0 bases at V and 4 bases at J, with 13 bases between the two ends. This CDR3 region has 15 residues. The CDR3 nucleotides read TGCGCCAGCAGCTTGGTGGGGGGCTTGACCACTGAAGCTTTCTTT. This translates into CASSLVGGLTTEAFF.

The chain joins TRBV30 to TRBJ2-1; no firm D call. V lost 0 bases and J lost 4, with 13 bases in between. The V gene's germline CDR1 is GTSNPN and CDR2 SVGIG (reference sequence). The CDR3 sequence is 15 residues long. Written as DNA, the CDR3 is TGTGCCTGGAGTGTAAAGTCTGGGGTATACAATGAGCAGTTCTTC. As protein: CAWSVKSGVYNEQFF.

This clonotype was counted ten times or more. V is TRBV28 and J is TRBJ2-2; possible D gene TRBD1, 5 bases. The CDR3 runs 16 residues. CDR1 and CDR2 (germline): MDHEN, SYDVKM. Trimming took 5 bases from V and 3 from J, leaving 16 bases between them. The DNA for the CDR3 is TGTGCCAGCAGTGGCAGGGTTCCTAGGGACACCGGGGAGCTGTTTTTT. Encoded protein: CASSGRVPRDTGELFF.

This clonotype occurred many times. The chain combines TRBV20-1 with TRBJ2-5, with unresolved D. V was clipped by 6 bases and J by 5 bases, with 16 bases between them. This CDR3 spans 13 amino acids. Looked up from germline, CDR1 is DFQATT and CDR2 is SNEGSKA (reference sequence). CDR3 region: CSAPPPESETQYF. In DNA, the CDR3 is TGCAGTGCCCCCCCACCCGAATCCGAGACCCAGTACTTC.

This clonotype was counted at least ten times. This chain connects TRBV25-1 to TRBJ2-1, with D perhaps TRBD2 (6 bases). This CDR3 spans 12 amino acids. V shed 0 bases and J shed 9 bases, with 6 bases lying between them. Germline V CDR1 and CDR2: MGHDK, SYGVNS. The CDR3 loop reads CASSEYGGEQFF. The CDR3 coding sequence is TGTGCCAGCAGTGAATACGGGGGTGAGCAGTTCTTC. Full variable domain (rest looked up from reference TRBV25-1 and TRBJ2-1): EADIYQTPRYLVIGTGKKITLECSQTMGHDKMYWYQQDPGMELHLIHYSYGVNSTEKGDLSSESTVSRIRTEHFPLTLESARPSHTSQYLCASSEYGGEQFFGPGTRLTVL.

On this clonotype: Germline and junction disagree at one end, which may indicate a read error. V is TRBV5-1 and J is TRBJ2-7, with D perhaps matching TRBD2 (6 bases). The germline V gene encodes CDR1 SGHRS and CDR2 YFSETQ. The CDR3 length is 14 residues. CDR3 in DNA: TGCGCCAGCAAAACTAACGGGGGATCCTACGAGCAGCAGTTC. Amino acid sequence: CASKTNGGSYEQQF. Combining the CDR3 with reference TRBV5-1 and TRBJ2-7 gives the whole variable domain KAGVTQTPRYLIKTRGQQVTLSCSPISGHRSVSWYQQTPGQGLQFLFEYFSETQRNKGNFPGRFSGRQFSNSRSEMNVSTLELGDSALYLCASKTNGGSYEQQFGPGTRLTVT.

The table lists this clonotype with many counts. The rearrangement joins TRBV20-1 to TRBJ1-2; a possible D gene is TRBD1 (5 bases). The CDR3 loop spans 12 amino acids. Looked up from germline, CDR1 is DFQATT and CDR2 is SNEGSKA (reference sequence). V shed 6 bases and J shed 4 bases, with 12 bases lying between them. CDR3 DNA: TGCAGTGCCACCGGGGGATCCTATGGCTACACCTTC. This encodes CSATGGSYGYTF.

This clonotype occurred many times. V and J are TRBV6-5 and TRBJ2-3, with D possibly being TRBD2 (6 bases). CDR3 size: 14 residues. Trimming cost V 10 bases and J 0 bases, with 14 bases left between them. From germline, CDR1 is MNHEY and CDR2 SVGAGI. The CDR3, as DNA: TGTGCCACCGAGCACGGGACTAGCACAGATACGCAGTATTTT. Translation gives CATEHGTSTDTQYF.

This clonotype was recorded many times. V usage is TRBV6-5 and J usage is TRBJ2-4; D is unresolved. CDR3 length equals 14 residues. Between the trimmed V and J ends, which lost 0 bases and 0 bases, there was a span of 3 bases. Germline V lookup: CDR1 MNHEY, CDR2 SVGAGI. The CDR3 reads CASSYSLAKNIQYF. In nucleotides, the CDR3 is TGTGCCAGCAGTTACTCGTTAGCCAAAAACATTCAGTACTTC.

The sample holds many counts of this clonotype. The chain's CDR3 is CASSNRGQGEAFF. In nucleotides, the CDR3 is TGTGCCAGCAGCAACCGAGGACAGGGTGAAGCTTTCTTT. The chain employs TRBV7-9 and TRBJ1-1; 8 bases match TRBD1. The ends lost 5 bases at V and 7 bases at J; junction bases unmatched: 6. CDR1 SEHNR and CDR2 FQNEAQ come from the germline V gene (reference sequence). CDR3 length: 13 residues.

This clonotype was seen repeatedly, ten times or more. This chain links TRBV5-1 with TRBJ2-7; TRBD2 aligns across 10 bases. Unmatched junction bases numbered 13, after V lost 5 bases and J lost 5 bases. The CDR3 spans 16 residues. CDR1 is SGHRS, CDR2 YFSETQ, per germline. The CDR3 loop is CASSNGGPSGSHEQYF. CDR3 in DNA: TGCGCCAGCAGTAACGGGGGGCCTAGCGGGAGTCACGAGCAGTACTTC.

For this clonotype: This may stem from a read error, because a much larger clone lies one nucleotide away. J is TRBJ1-1 and V is TRBV29-1, with a tentative D call TRBD1 (5 bases). There are 13 residues in the CDR3. Germline CDR1 reads SQVTM; CDR2 reads ANQGSEA. Trimming stripped 4 bases from V and 5 bases from J, with 14 bases between. Here the CDR3 reads CSVVGVYCTEAFF. The CDR3 DNA follows: TGCAGCGTTGTGGGGGTCTACTGTACTGAAGCTTTCTTT.

This clonotype was found many times. CDR3 sequence (DNA): TGTGCCACCAGTGACCCCCGCAGCACAGATACGCAGTATTTT. Protein sequence: CATSDPRSTDTQYF. The chain combines TRBV24-1 with TRBJ2-3; D not resolved. The CDR3 loop spans 14 amino acids. V was shortened by 4 bases and J by 0 bases, with 7 bases between the two germline ends. Germline V CDR1 and CDR2: KGHDR, SFDVKD.

A note on this clonotype: Being one base from a much bigger clone, this may be a read error. The chain recombines TRBV7-2 with TRBJ2-1; D is possibly TRBD2 (5 bases). V was clipped by 5 bases and J by 3 bases, with 8 bases between them. Per germline, CDR1 SGHTA and CDR2 FQGNSA. The CDR3 sequence is 13 residues long. CDR3 sequence: CASSPGIYNEQFF. CDR3 nucleotides: TGTGCCAGCAGCCCGGGGATCTACAATGAGCAGTTCTTC.